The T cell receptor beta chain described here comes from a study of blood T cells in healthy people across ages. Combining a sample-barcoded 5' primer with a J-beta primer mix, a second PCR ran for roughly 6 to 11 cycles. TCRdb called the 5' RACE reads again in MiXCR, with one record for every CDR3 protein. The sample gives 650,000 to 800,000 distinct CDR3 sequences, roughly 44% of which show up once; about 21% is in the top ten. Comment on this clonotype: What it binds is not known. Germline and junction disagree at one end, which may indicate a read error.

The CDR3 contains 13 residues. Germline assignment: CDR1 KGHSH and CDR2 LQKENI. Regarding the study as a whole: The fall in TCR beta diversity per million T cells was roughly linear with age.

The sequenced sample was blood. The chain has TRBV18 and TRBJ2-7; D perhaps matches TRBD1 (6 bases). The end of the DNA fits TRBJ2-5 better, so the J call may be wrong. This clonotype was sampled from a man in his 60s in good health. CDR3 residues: CASAPRGQETQYF. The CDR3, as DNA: TGTGCCAGCGCACCGAGGGGGCAAGAGACCCAGTACTTC.